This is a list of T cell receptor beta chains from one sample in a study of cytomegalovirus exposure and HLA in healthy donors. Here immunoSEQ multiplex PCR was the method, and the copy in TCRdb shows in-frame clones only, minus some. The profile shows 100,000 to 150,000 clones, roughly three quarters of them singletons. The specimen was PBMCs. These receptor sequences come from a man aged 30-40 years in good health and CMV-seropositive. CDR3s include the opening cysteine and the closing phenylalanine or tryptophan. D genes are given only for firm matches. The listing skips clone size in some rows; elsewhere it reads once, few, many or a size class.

cdr3_nt: TGTGCCAGCATGGTTTACGGGATGAACACTGAAGCTTTCTTT
cdr3_aa: CASMVYGMNTEAFF
clone_size: -
d_call: -
v_call: TRBV27
j_call: TRBJ1-1

cdr3_nt: TGTGCCAGCAGCGGAGGGACAGGGCTTTCCGAGCAGTACTTC
cdr3_aa: CASSGGTGLSEQYF
clone_size: -
d_call: TRBD1
v_call: TRBV9
j_call: TRBJ2-7

cdr3_nt: TGTGCCAGCAGTCGAGGGAGGACTTACTCCTACGAGCAGTACTTC
cdr3_aa: CASSRGRTYSYEQYF
clone_size: few
d_call: -
v_call: TRBV27
j_call: TRBJ2-7

cdr3_nt: TGTGCCAGCAGTCCCCAGGGGAAGGACGATGGCTACACCTTC
cdr3_aa: CASSPQGKDDGYTF
clone_size: -
d_call: -
v_call: TRBV27
j_call: TRBJ1-2

cdr3_nt: TGTGCCAGCAGTTACTGGTCAACCTCACTTCCCTATGGCTACACCTTC
cdr3_aa: CASSYWSTSLPYGYTF
clone_size: -
d_call: -
v_call: TRBV6-5
j_call: TRBJ1-2

cdr3_nt: TGTGCCAGCAGTTTATCGCCCAGCGGCTACGGGGAGACCCAGTACTTC
cdr3_aa: CASSLSPSGYGETQYF
clone_size: -
d_call: -
v_call: TRBV27
j_call: TRBJ2-5

cdr3_nt: TGTGCCAGCATGGTACTAGATGGTAATGAGCAGTTCTTC
cdr3_aa: CASMVLDGNEQFF
clone_size: -
d_call: -
v_call: TRBV2
j_call: TRBJ2-1

cdr3_nt: TGTGCCAGCAGTCCTACCTCGTACGAGCAGTACTTC
cdr3_aa: CASSPTSYEQYF
clone_size: -
d_call: -
v_call: TRBV6-5
j_call: TRBJ2-7

cdr3_nt: TGTGCCACCAGGAAAATCATAACCGGAGCGAGCACAGATACGCAGTATTTT
cdr3_aa: CATRKIITGASTDTQYF
clone_size: -
d_call: -
v_call: TRBV15
j_call: TRBJ2-3

cdr3_nt: TGTGCCTGGCACAGGGGAAACACCGGGGAGCTGTTTTTT
cdr3_aa: CAWHRGNTGELFF
clone_size: -
d_call: TRBD1
v_call: TRBV30
j_call: TRBJ2-2

cdr3_nt: TGTGCCTCCGGGGAAGGGCTTAGCAATCAGCCCCAGCATTTT
cdr3_aa: CASGEGLSNQPQHF
clone_size: few
d_call: -
v_call: TRBV6-6
j_call: TRBJ1-5

cdr3_nt: TGTGCCACCCAGGGTCAGGTCGAGCAGTACTTC
cdr3_aa: CATQGQVEQYF
clone_size: -
d_call: -
v_call: TRBV10-3
j_call: TRBJ2-7

cdr3_nt: TGTGCCAGCAGCGTACACAGGGGGGACACCATATATTTT
cdr3_aa: CASSVHRGDTIYF
clone_size: few
d_call: TRBD1
v_call: TRBV7-3
j_call: TRBJ1-3

cdr3_nt: TGTGCCAGCAGCTTAGCGCTCGGGAGCACTGAAGCTTTCTTT
cdr3_aa: CASSLALGSTEAFF
clone_size: -
d_call: -
v_call: TRBV7-2
j_call: TRBJ1-1

cdr3_nt: TGTGCCTGGAGTGTATTGAGGGAAAAACTGTTTTTT
cdr3_aa: CAWSVLREKLFF
clone_size: once
d_call: -
v_call: TRBV30
j_call: TRBJ1-4

cdr3_nt: TGTGCCAGTAGTACCCGGGACAGCGGATCCGGGTGGGGTGTTTACACCTTC
cdr3_aa: CASSTRDSGSGWGVYTF
clone_size: -
d_call: TRBD1
v_call: TRBV19
j_call: TRBJ1-2

cdr3_nt: TGTGCCAGCAGCCCGGGGACAGCTACCTACGAGCAGTACTTC
cdr3_aa: CASSPGTATYEQYF
clone_size: -
d_call: TRBD1
v_call: TRBV7-2
j_call: TRBJ2-7

cdr3_nt: TGTGCCAGCAGTTACGGGGCAGGTTATGGCTACACCTTC
cdr3_aa: CASSYGAGYGYTF
clone_size: -
d_call: -
v_call: TRBV6-5
j_call: TRBJ1-2

cdr3_nt: TGTGCCAGCAATCCAACAGGGGACACTGAAGCTTTCTTT
cdr3_aa: CASNPTGDTEAFF
clone_size: -
d_call: TRBD1
v_call: TRBV6-1
j_call: TRBJ1-1